This is a list of T cell receptor beta chains from one sample in a study of ipilimumab plus nivolumab after autologous stem cell transplantation. Sequenced by immunoSEQ multiplex PCR; TCRdb stores in-frame clones only, minus some. The table lists some 14,000 clones, under 85% of them singletons. The input for sequencing was PBMCs, taken in a trial of ipilimumab plus nivolumab as post-transplant consolidation. Source of these receptors: a male donor with primary mediastinal lymphoma. Each CDR3 is given without its conserved first and last residue. A clone size is listed for some rows: how often the clone was seen (once, few, many), or a class if it is expanded.

j_gene	v_gene	len	abundance	CDR3aa
TRBJ2-3	TRBV7-8	16	-	ASSLAPGGPTFTDTQY
TRBJ1-5	TRBV28	14	-	ASSLPRQGYNQPQH
TRBJ1-2	TRBV5-1	13	-	ASSLEADFLGGYT
TRBJ1-1	TRBV28	10	-	ASSLRGAKAF
TRBJ2-3	TRBV10-1	12	-	ASTGDRAGDTQY
TRBJ2-7	TRBV6-4	12	-	ASSDGQGAYEQY
TRBJ2-5	TRBV2	13	-	ASSGGLGYQETQY
TRBJ2-1	TRBV2	11	-	ASKGQSYNEQF
TRBJ1-1	TRBV16	13	-	ASSQSGPGNTEAF
TRBJ1-6	TRBV5-1	14	-	ASSLAGGQFNSPLH
TRBJ2-5	TRBV14	13	-	ASSQDAPLGSKRY
TRBJ1-2	TRBV7-9	14	-	ASSLIGRGQAYGYT
TRBJ2-1	TRBV7-2	15	medium-sized	ASSPLAGTRSYNEQF
TRBJ1-1	TRBV5-5	11	-	ASSPGVQREAF
TRBJ1-2	TRBV4-1	12	few	ASSHQGISYGYT
TRBJ2-1	TRBV29-1	13	-	SVDFGNQAYNEQF
TRBJ2-3	TRBV7-6	11	-	ASSLVLGDTQY
TRBJ2-2	TRBV4-1	13	-	ASSQEYTLPGELF
TRBJ2-2	TRBV29-1	12	-	SVDRGINTGELF
TRBJ1-2	TRBV30	12	once	AWSVPRRNYGYT
TRBJ1-5	TRBV29-1	11	-	SVARQLNQPQH
TRBJ2-2	TRBV5-1	14	-	ASSAPGQANTGELF
TRBJ2-5	TRBV15	15	few	ATSRPRGSGGAETQY
TRBJ2-3	TRBV6-6	14	-	ASSLAAGTGGNTQY
TRBJ1-4	TRBV28	10	-	ASTDANEKLF
TRBJ1-4	TRBV6-1	10	-	ATGRLGEKLF
TRBJ2-3	TRBV19	13	few	ASSIGQQTTDTQY
TRBJ2-7	TRBV7-2	12	-	ASSSRDRVNEQY
TRBJ2-3	TRBV19	13	medium-sized	ASSIGDGYTDTQY
TRBJ2-3	TRBV6-6	13	-	ASSYGVGDRDTQY
TRBJ2-7	TRBV19	14	-	ASSKPPGQGFYEQY
TRBJ1-5	TRBV4-1	13	-	ASSQGQGANQPQH
TRBJ2-5	TRBV4-1	11	-	ASSRGGLEVQY
TRBJ1-2	TRBV5-6	11	-	ASSLTGDYGYT
TRBJ1-1	TRBV10-3	12	-	AISEFTGLGEAF
TRBJ1-2	TRBV28	10	-	ASSNYLDGYT
TRBJ1-5	TRBV19	13	-	ASSAGSAPNQPQH
TRBJ1-2	TRBV7-8	12	once	ASSLRSRDYGYT
TRBJ1-2	TRBV27	11	-	AIRTGANYGYT
TRBJ1-4	TRBV5-4	12	-	ASSIGTRGEKLF
TRBJ2-3	TRBV19	13	large	ASSRASGKEDTQY
TRBJ2-5	TRBV5-1	12	-	ASSWLGTQETQY
TRBJ2-7	TRBV4-2	12	-	ASSQGSGTYEQY
TRBJ2-5	TRBV6-1	15	-	ASSEAGGGRYQETQY
TRBJ2-2	TRBV7-3	13	once	ASSLGRDYTGELF
TRBJ1-2	TRBV28	12	few	ASLEQGISYGYT
TRBJ1-6	TRBV6-1	13	-	ASSAGQGETSPLH
TRBJ1-2	TRBV7-2	12	few	ASSRAGADYGYT
TRBJ1-6	TRBV2	11	-	ASSEGERSPLH
TRBJ1-4	TRBV14	14	few	ASSRTRGQGNEKLF
TRBJ1-2	TRBV7-9	11	-	ASSLAQNYGYT
TRBJ2-5	TRBV2	11	-	ASTRDMAETQY
TRBJ1-1	TRBV28	11	-	ATSDSLNTEAF
TRBJ2-1	TRBV25-1	14	-	ASSGGWTSGYNEQF
TRBJ2-2	TRBV19	14	-	ASSLYGTSGTGELF